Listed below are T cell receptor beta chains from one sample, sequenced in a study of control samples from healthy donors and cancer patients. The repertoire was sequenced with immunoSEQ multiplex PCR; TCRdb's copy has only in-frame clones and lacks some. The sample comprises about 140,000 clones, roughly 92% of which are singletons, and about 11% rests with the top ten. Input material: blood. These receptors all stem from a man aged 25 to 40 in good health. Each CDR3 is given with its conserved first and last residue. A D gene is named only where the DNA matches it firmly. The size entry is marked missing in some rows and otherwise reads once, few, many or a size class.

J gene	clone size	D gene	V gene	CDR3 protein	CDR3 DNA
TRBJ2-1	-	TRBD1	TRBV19	CASRRTGGIYNEQFF	TGTGCCAGTAGGAGGACAGGGGGAATCTACAATGAGCAGTTCTTC
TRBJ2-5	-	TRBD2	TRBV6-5	CASSLSSGRWETQYF	TGTGCCAGCAGTTTATCTAGCGGGAGGTGGGAGACCCAGTACTTC
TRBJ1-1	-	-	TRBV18	CASSPPHGNTEAFF	TGTGCCAGCTCACCACCGCACGGGAACACTGAAGCTTTCTTT
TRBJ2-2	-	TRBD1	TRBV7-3	CASSRDRKLFGGELFF	TGTGCCAGCAGCCGGGACAGAAAACTTTTTGGGGGGGAGCTGTTTTTT
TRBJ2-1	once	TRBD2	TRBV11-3	CASSLSGGRVNEQFF	TGTGCCAGCAGCTTAAGTGGCGGGAGGGTAAATGAGCAGTTCTTC
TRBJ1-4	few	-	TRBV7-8	CASSLGGNWGRGEKLFF	TGTGCCAGCAGCTTAGGGGGGAACTGGGGGCGCGGTGAAAAACTGTTTTTT
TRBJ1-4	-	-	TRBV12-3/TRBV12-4	CASSLGEKLFF	TGTGCCAGCAGTTTAGGTGAAAAACTGTTTTTT
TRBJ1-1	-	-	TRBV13	CASSLGIRAEAFF	TGTGCCAGCAGCTTAGGCATCCGGGCTGAAGCTTTCTTT
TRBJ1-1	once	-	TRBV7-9	CASSLVGQNRGTEAFF	TGTGCCAGCAGCTTAGTTGGGCAAAATAGGGGCACTGAAGCTTTCTTT
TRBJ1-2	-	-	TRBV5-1	CTSSSTRQDRAGNYGYTF	TGCACCAGCAGCTCAACCCGACAGGATAGGGCGGGTAACTATGGCTACACCTTC
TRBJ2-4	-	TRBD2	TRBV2	CASSSPPSGLDFENIQYF	TGTGCCAGCAGTTCCCCTCCTTCGGGACTAGATTTCGAAAACATTCAGTACTTC
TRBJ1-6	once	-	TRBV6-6	CASTQDGGPLHF	TGTGCCAGCACCCAAGACGGGGGCCCCCTCCACTTT
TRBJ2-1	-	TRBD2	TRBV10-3	CAIGLAAGEQFF	TGTGCCATTGGACTAGCCGCGGGTGAGCAGTTCTTC
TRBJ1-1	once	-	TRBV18	CASSKGKTEAFF	TGTGCCAGCTCAAAGGGGAAGACTGAAGCTTTCTTT
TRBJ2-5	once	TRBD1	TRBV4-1	CASSQGDSQETQYF	TGCGCCAGCAGCCAAGGGGACAGTCAAGAGACCCAGTACTTC
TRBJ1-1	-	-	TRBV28	CASSLLGGLGGNTEAFF	TGTGCCAGCAGTTTATTAGGAGGGTTGGGTGGGAACACTGAAGCTTTCTTT
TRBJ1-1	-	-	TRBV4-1	CASSQDLGSEAFF	TGCGCCAGCAGCCAAGATCTAGGTTCTGAAGCTTTCTTT
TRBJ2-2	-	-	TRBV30	CAWSVLLSGGPTGELFF	TGTGCCTGGAGTGTACTACTGTCCGGGGGGCCGACCGGGGAGCTGTTTTTT
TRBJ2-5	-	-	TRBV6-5	CASRLMFQETQYF	TGTGCCAGCAGACTAATGTTCCAAGAGACCCAGTACTTC
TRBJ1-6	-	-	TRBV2	CASSPQGRLLHF	TGTGCCAGCAGTCCCCAGGGGCGTCTCCTCCACTTT
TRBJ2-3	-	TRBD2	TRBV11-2	CASSHIKGLAGGTDTQYF	TGTGCCAGCAGCCACATTAAAGGACTAGCGGGAGGTACAGATACGCAGTATTTT
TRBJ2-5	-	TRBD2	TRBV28	CASSFRPSGRRVRETQYF	TGTGCCAGCAGTTTTCGTCCTAGCGGGAGGAGGGTCCGGGAGACCCAGTACTTC
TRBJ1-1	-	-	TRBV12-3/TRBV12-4	CASSTDRNTEAFF	TGTGCCAGCAGTACAGACAGGAACACTGAAGCTTTCTTT
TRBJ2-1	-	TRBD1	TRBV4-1	CASSQVMGTGGRYEQFF	TGCGCCAGCAGCCAAGTTATGGGGACAGGGGGTCGGTATGAGCAGTTCTTC
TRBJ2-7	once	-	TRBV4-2	CASSQNSLYKVQYF	TGTGCCAGCAGCCAAAACTCCCTGTACAAGGTGCAGTACTTC
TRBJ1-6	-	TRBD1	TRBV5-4	CASSPGQGGNSPLHF	TGTGCCAGCAGCCCGGGACAGGGGGGAAATTCACCCCTCCACTTT
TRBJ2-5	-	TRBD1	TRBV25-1	CASTRDRGGETQYF	TGTGCCAGCACCAGGGACAGGGGGGGGGAGACCCAGTACTTC
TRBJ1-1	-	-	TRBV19	CASSMLGGNAEAFF	TGTGCCAGTAGTATGTTGGGAGGGAATGCTGAAGCTTTCTTT
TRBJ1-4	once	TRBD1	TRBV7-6	CASSLGSGQGVEKLFF	TGTGCCAGCAGCTTAGGATCGGGACAGGGAGTCGAAAAACTGTTTTTT
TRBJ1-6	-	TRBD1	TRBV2	CASRDRVDSPLHF	TGTGCCAGCAGGGACAGGGTCGATTCACCCCTCCACTTT
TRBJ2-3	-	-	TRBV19	CASSMIGSGQVDTQYF	TGTGCCAGTAGTATGATAGGGTCCGGGCAGGTAGATACGCAGTATTTT
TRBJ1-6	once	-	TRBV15	CATSSPREFNSPLHF	TGTGCCACCAGCAGCCCCAGGGAGTTCAATTCACCCCTCCACTTT
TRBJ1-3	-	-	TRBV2	CASSEASLGGTLGNTIYF	TGTGCCAGCAGTGAAGCGAGTTTGGGTGGGACCCTTGGAAACACCATATATTTT
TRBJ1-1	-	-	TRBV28	CASSLLQIEAFF	TGTGCCAGCAGTTTACTACAAATAGAAGCTTTCTTT
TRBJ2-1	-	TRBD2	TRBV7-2	CASSFGLAGVYEQFF	TGTGCCAGCAGCTTCGGACTAGCGGGAGTCTATGAGCAGTTCTTC
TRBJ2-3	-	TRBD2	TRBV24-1	CATSDRDYTDTQYF	TGTGCCACCAGTGATCGGGACTACACAGATACGCAGTATTTT
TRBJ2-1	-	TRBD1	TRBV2	CASKVGQGAFNEQFF	TGTGCCAGCAAGGTGGGGCAGGGGGCCTTCAATGAGCAGTTCTTC
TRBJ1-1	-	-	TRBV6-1	CASSENGQNTEAFF	TGTGCCAGCAGTGAAAACGGACAGAACACTGAAGCTTTCTTT
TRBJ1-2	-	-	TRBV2	CASSEVEGEGTF	TGTGCCAGCAGTGAAGTAGAGGGAGAGGGCACCTTC
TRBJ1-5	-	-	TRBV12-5	CASGFGGIQPQHF	TGTGCTAGTGGTTTCGGAGGTATACAGCCCCAGCATTTT
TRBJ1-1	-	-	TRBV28	CASSAGKLGRTEAFF	TGTGCCAGCAGTGCAGGGAAATTGGGTCGGACTGAAGCTTTCTTT
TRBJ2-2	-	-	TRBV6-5	CALGTASGELFF	TGTGCCCTAGGGACCGCGTCCGGGGAGCTGTTTTTT
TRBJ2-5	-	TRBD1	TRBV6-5	CASSSGTGQQETQYF	TGTGCCAGCAGTTCCGGGACAGGGCAACAAGAGACCCAGTACTTC
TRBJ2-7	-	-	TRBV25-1	CASSEYYGGTYEQYF	TGTGCCAGCAGTGAATACTACGGGGGAACCTACGAGCAGTACTTC
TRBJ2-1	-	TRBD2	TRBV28	CASSLSGLAGGQSSYNEQFF	TGTGCCAGCAGTTTATCAGGACTAGCGGGAGGCCAGAGCTCCTACAATGAGCAGTTCTTC
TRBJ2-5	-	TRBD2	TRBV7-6	CASSSQRTSGTGSETQYF	TGTGCCAGCAGCTCCCAACGAACTAGCGGGACCGGGTCAGAGACCCAGTACTTC